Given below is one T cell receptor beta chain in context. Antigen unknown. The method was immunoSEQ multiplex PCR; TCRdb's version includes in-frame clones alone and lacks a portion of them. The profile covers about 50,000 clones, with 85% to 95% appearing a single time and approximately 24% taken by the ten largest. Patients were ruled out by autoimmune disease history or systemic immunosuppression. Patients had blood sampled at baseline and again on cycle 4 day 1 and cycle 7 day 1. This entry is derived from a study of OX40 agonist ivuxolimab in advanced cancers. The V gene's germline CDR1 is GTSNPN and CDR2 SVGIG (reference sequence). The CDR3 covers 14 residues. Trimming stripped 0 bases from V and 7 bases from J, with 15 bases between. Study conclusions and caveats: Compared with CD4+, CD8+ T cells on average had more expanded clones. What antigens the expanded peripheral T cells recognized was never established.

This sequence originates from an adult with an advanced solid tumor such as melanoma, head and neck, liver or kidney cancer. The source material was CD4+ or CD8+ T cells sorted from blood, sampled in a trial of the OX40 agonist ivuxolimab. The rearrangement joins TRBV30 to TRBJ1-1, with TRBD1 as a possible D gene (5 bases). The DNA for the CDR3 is TGTGCCTGGAGTGTACCGGGACTATGGAGTGAAGCTTTCTTT. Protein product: CAWSVPGLWSEAFF.